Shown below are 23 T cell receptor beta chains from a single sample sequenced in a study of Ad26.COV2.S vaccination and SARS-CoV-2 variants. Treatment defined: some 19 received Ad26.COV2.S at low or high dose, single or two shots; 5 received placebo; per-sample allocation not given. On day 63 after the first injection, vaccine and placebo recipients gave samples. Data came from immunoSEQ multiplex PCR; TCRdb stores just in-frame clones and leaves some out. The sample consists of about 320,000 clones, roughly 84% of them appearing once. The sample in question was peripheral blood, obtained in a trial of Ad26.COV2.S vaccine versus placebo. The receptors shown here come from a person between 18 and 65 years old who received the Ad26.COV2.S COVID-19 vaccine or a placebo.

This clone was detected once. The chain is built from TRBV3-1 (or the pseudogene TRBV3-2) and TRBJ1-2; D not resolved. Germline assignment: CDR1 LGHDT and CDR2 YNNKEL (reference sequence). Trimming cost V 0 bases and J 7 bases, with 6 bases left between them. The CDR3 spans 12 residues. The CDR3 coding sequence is TGTGCCAGCAGCCAAGATGATCGTGGCTACACCTTC. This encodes CASSQDDRGYTF.

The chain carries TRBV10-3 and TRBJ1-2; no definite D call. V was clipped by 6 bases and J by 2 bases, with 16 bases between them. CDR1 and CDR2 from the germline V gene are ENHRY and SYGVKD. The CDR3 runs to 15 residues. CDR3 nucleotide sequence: TGTGCCATCAGATATGGTCAGACCGTAAACTATGGCTACACCTTC. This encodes CAIRYGQTVNYGYTF.

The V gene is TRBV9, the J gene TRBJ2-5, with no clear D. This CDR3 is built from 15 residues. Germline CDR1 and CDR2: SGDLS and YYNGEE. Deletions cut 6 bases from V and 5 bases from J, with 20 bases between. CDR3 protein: CASTPSPTPKETQYF. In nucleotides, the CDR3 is TGTGCCAGCACCCCCAGCCCCACCCCGAAGGAGACCCAGTACTTC.

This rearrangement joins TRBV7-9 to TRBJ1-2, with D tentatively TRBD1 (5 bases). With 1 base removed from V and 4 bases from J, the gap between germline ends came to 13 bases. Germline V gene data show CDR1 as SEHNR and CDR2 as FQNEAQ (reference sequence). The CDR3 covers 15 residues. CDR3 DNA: TGTGCCAGCAGCTTAGGGGAGGGGTCTGTCTATGGCTACACCTTC. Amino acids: CASSLGEGSVYGYTF.

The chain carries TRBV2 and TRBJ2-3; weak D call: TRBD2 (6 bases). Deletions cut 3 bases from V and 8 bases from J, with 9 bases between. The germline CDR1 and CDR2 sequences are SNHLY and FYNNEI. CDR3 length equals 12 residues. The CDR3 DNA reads TGTGCCAGCAGTGAGGGGGGATCTACGCAGTATTTT. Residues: CASSEGGSTQYF.

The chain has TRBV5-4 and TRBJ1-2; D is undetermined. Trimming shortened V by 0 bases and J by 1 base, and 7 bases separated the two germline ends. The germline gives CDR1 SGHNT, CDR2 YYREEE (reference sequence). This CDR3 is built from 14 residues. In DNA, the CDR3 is TGTGCCAGCAGCTTGGAGGGCCTTAACTATGGCTACACCTTC. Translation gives CASSLEGLNYGYTF.

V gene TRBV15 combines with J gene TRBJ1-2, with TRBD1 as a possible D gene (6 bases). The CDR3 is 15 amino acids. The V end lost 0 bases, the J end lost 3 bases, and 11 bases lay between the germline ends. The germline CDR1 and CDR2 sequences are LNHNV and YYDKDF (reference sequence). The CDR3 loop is CATSREVGGDYGYTF. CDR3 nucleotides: TGTGCCACCAGCAGAGAGGTCGGGGGCGACTATGGCTACACCTTC.

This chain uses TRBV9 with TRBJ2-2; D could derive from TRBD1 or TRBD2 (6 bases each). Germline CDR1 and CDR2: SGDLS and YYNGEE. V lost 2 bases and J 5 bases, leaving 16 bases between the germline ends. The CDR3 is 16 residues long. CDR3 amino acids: CASSVMWGARTGELFF. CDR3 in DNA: TGTGCCAGCAGCGTTATGTGGGGGGCGAGGACCGGGGAGCTGTTTTTT.

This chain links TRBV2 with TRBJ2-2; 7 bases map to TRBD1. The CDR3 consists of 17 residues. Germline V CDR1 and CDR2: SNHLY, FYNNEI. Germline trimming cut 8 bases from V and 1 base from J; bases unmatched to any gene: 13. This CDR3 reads CASLKGAGQLNTGELFF. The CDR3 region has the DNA TGTGCCAGCTTGAAGGGGGCTGGCCAGTTGAACACCGGGGAGCTGTTTTTT.

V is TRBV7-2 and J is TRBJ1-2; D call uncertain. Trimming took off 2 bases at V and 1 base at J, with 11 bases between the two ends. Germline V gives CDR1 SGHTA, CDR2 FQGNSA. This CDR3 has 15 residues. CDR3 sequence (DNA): TGTGCCAGCAGCTTAAGACGGAGATATAACTATGGCTACACCTTC. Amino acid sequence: CASSLRRRYNYGYTF. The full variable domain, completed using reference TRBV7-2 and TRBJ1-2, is GAGVSQSPSNKVTEKGKDVELRCDPISGHTALYWYRQSLGQGLEFLIYFQGNSAPDKSGLPSDRFSAERTGGSVSTLTIQRTQQEDSAVYLCASSLRRRYNYGYTFGSGTRLTVV.

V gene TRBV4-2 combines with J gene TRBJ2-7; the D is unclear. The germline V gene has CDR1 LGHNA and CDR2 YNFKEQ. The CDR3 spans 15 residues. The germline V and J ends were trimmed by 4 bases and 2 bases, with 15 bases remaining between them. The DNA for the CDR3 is TGTGCCAGCAGCCCCGAAAGGAACAGCCCCTACGAGCAGTACTTC. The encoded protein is CASSPERNSPYEQYF.

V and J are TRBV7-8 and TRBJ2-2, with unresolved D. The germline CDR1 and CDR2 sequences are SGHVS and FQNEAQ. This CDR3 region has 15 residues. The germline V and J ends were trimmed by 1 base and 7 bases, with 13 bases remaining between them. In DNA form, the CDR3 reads TGTGCCAGCAGCTTAGATAGGTTGATGGGCGGGGAGCTGTTTTTT. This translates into CASSLDRLMGGELFF. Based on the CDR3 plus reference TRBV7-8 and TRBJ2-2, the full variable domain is GAGVSQSPRYKVAKRGQDVALRCDPISGHVSLFWYQQALGQGPEFLTYFQNEAQLDKSGLPSDRFFAERPEGSVSTLKIQRTQQEDSAVYLCASSLDRLMGGELFFGEGSRLTVL.

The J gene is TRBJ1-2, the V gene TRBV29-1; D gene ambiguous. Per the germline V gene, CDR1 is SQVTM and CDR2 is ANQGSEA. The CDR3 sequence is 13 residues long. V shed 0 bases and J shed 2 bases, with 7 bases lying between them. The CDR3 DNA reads TGCAGCGTTGAAGATCAGGTCAACTATGGCTACACCTTC. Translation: CSVEDQVNYGYTF.

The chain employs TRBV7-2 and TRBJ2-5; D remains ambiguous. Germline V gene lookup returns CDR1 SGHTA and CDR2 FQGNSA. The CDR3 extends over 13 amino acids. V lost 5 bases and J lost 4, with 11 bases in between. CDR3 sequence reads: CASSTHLAETQYF. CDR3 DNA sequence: TGTGCCAGCAGCACCCACTTGGCAGAGACCCAGTACTTC.

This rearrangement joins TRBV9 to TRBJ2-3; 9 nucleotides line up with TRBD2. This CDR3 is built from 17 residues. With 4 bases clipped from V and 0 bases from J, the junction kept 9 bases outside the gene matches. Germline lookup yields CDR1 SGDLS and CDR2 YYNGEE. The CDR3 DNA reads TGTGCCAGCAGCCCCGGCTTGAGCGGGGGGAGCACAGATACGCAGTATTTT. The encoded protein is CASSPGLSGGSTDTQYF.

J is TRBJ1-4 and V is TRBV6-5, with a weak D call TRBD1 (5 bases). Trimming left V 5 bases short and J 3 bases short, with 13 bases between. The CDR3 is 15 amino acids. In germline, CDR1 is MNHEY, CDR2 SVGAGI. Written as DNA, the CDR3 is TGTGCCAGCAGTCCCCAGGGTGCGGCTAATGAAAAACTGTTTTTT. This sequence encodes CASSPQGAANEKLFF.

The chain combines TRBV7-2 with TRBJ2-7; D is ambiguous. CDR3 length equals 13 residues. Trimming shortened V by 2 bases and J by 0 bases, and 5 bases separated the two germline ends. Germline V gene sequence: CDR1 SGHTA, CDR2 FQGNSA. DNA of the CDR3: TGTGCCAGCAGCTTATCAATCTCCTACGAGCAGTACTTC. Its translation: CASSLSISYEQYF. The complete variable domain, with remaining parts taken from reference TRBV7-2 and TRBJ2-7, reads GAGVSQSPSNKVTEKGKDVELRCDPISGHTALYWYRQSLGQGLEFLIYFQGNSAPDKSGLPSDRFSAERTGGSVSTLTIQRTQQEDSAVYLCASSLSISYEQYFGPGTRLTVT.

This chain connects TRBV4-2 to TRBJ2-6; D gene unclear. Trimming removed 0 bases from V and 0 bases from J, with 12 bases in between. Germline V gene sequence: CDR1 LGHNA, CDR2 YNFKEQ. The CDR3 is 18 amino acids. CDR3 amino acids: CASSQDRYTSSGANVLTF. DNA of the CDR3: TGTGCCAGCAGCCAAGATCGATACACCTCCTCTGGGGCCAACGTCCTGACTTTC.

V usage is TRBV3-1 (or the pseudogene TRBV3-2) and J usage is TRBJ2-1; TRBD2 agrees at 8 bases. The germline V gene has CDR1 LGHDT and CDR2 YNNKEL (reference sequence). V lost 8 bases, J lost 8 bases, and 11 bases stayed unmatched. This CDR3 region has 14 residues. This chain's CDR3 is CASEPGTSPHEQFF. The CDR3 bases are TGTGCCAGCGAACCCGGGACTAGTCCGCATGAGCAGTTCTTC.

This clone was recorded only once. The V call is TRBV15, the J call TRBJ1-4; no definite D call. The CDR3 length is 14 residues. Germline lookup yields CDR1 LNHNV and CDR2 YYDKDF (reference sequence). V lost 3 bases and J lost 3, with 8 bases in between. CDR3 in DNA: TGTGCCACCAGCAGGATAGATCCTAATGAAAAACTGTTTTTT. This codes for CATSRIDPNEKLFF.

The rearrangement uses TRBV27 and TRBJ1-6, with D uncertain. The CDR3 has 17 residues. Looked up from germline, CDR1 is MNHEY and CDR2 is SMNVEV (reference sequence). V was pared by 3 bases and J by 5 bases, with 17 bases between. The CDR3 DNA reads TGTGCCAGCAGTTTCATAAGAAAACAGACCCATAATTCACCCCTCCACTTT. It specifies CASSFIRKQTHNSPLHF.

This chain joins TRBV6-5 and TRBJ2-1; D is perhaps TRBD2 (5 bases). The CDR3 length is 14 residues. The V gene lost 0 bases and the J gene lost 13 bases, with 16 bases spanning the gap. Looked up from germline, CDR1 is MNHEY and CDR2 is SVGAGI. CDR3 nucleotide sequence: TGTGCCAGCAGTTACTCCAACTCGGGCAGCGGACAGTTCTTC. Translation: CASSYSNSGSGQFF.

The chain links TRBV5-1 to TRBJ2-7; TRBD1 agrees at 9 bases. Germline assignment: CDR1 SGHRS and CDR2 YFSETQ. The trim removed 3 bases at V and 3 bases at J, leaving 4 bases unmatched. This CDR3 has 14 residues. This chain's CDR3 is CASSWGTGSYEQYF. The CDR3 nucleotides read TGCGCCAGCAGCTGGGGGACAGGGAGCTACGAGCAGTACTTC.